This TCR beta chain comes out of a study of T cell repertoires in cytomegalovirus infection. Study at large: It can be stated that public TCR beta signatures indicated CMV infection as well as a matching HLA type. Points from the study as a whole: Ex vivo responses were dominated by HLA-C-restricted CMV-specific TCR beta clonotypes. Cumulative public TCR beta family frequency identified carriers of CMV plus the relevant HLA.

MiXCR, run by TCRdb on the reads, gives a single entry per CDR3 protein. This sample has 400,000 to 550,000 distinct CDR3 sequences, with around 11% found just once. There are many counts of this clonotype. Its antigen is unknown. Sample: PBMCs. The source of this sequence is a human donor in good health (CMV status not recorded). Some clones in this sample may be carry-over from other donors' samples.

CDR3 sequence reads: CASSPGLAGEKNIQYF. The CDR3 DNA follows: TGTGCCAGCAGTCCCGGACTAGCGGGGGAAAAAAACATTCAGTACTTC. The chain uses TRBV28 and TRBJ2-4, with TRBD2 identical over 13 bases. Germline CDR1 and CDR2: MDHEN and SYDVKM. CDR3 length: 16 amino acids. The J segment lost 4 bases and the V segment lost 5 bases, leaving 5 bases of the junction unmatched.